This T cell receptor (beta chain) originates from a study of molecular identifiers for immune sequencing clone quantification. Sorted cells numbering roughly 18,000 to 1,100,000, with 10%, 30% or 50% RNA, yielded the naive CD8 libraries. Findings of the study overall: Underestimation of highly expanded clone sizes could arise where identical TCR molecules share a barcode. Detectable among around 1 million naive cells, according to reports, was Jurkat TCR RNA spiked in from one cell.

Methods described previously were used for bulk TCR libraries, and listed TCR primers were applied. TCRdb processed the PCR reads anew with MiXCR; each CDR3 protein has one entry. The sample has hundreds of thousands of distinct CDR3 sequences, roughly 24% seen once. The CDR3 is 15 amino acids. The V and J ends lost 6 bases and 0 bases respectively, with 9 bases between them. This clonotype was counted ten times or more. Its antigen is unidentified. This TCR came from a human donor in good health. Some libraries in this study had Jurkat cell RNA spiked in. The chain couples TRBV12-3 or TRBV12-4 to TRBJ1-6; D is perhaps TRBD1 (5 bases). Material for sequencing was naive CD8+ T cells from blood, with Jurkat cell RNA spiked in. Subset given: FACS-sorted CD8+CD4-CCR7+CD45RA+ naive T cells. CDR3 region: CASSWDGSYNSPLHF. As DNA, the CDR3 is TGTGCCAGCAGCTGGGACGGCTCCTATAATTCACCCCTCCACTTT.